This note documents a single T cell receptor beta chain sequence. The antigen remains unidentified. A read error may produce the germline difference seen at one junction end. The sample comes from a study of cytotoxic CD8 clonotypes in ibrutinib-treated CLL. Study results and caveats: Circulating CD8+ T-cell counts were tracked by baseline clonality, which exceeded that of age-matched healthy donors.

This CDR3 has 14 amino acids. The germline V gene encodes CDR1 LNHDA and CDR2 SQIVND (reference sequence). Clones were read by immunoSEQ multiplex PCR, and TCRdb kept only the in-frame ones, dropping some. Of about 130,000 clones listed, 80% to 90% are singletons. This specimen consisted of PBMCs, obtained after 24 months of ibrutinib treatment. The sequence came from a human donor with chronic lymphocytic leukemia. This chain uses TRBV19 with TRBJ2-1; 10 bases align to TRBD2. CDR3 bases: TGTGCCAGTAGAACTAGCGGGACGTACAATGAGCAATTCTTC. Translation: CASRTSGTYNEQFF. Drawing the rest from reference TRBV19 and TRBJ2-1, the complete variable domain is DGGITQSPKYLFRKEGQNVTLSCEQNLNHDAMYWYRQDPGQGLRLIYYSQIVNDFQKGDIAEGYSVSREKKESFPLTVTSAQKNPTAFYLCASRTSGTYNEQFFGPGTRLTVL.